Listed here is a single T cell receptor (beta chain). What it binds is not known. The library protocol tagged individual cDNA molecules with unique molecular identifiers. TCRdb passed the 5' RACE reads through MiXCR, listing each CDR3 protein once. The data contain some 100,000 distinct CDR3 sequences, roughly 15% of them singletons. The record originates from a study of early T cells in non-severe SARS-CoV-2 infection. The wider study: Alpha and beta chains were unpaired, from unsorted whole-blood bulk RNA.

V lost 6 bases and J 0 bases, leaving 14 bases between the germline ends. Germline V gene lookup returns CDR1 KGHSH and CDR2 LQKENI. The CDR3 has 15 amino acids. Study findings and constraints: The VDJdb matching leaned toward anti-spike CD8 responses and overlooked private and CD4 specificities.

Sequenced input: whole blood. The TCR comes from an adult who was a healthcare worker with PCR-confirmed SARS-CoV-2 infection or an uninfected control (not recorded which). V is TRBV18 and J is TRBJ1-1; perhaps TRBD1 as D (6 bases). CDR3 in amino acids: CASSPRTAMNTEAFF. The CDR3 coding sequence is TGTGCCAGCTCCCCCCGGACAGCCATGAACACTGAAGCTTTCTTT. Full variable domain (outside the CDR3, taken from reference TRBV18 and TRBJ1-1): NAGVMQNPRHLVRRRGQEARLRCSPMKGHSHVYWYRQLPEEGLKFMVYLQKENIIDESGMPKERFSAEFPKEGPSILRIQQVVRGDSAAYFCASSPRTAMNTEAFFGQGTRLTVV.